The clone carrying this TCR beta chain was counted a single time. Its antigen is currently unknown. The data were taken from a study of T cell responses to AZD1222 COVID-19 vaccine. Whole-study findings and limits: Vaccine-associated CD4 TCRs ranged over spike, dominating at 160-218 and 743-854.

V was clipped by 5 bases and J by 1 base, with 14 bases between them. The CDR3 totals 15 residues. From germline, CDR1 is SGHAT and CDR2 FQNNGV. Profiling relied on immunoSEQ multiplex PCR, and the TCRdb table lists in-frame clones only, not all of them. The sample comprises tens of thousands of clones, about nine tenths of which are singletons, and roughly 4.5% rests with the top ten. Sample: peripheral blood, taken on day 0 of MenACWY control vaccination. The J gene is TRBJ1-1, the V gene TRBV11-2, with unresolved D. This TCR was sampled from an adult in good health. DNA of the CDR3: TGTGCCAGCAGCCTGGAAGGGTATGGGAACACTGAAGCTTTCTTT. Translating it yields CASSLEGYGNTEAFF.